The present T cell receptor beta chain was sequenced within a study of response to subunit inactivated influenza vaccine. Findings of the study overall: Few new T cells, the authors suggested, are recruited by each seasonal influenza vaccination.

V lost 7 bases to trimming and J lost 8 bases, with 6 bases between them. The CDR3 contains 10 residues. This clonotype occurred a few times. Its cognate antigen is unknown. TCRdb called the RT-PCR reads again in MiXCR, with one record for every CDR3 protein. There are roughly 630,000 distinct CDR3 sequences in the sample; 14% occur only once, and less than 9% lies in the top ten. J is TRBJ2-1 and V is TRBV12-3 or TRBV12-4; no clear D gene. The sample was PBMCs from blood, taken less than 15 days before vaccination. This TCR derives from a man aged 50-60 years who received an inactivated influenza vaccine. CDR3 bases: TGTGCCAGCAAGGGCCATGAGCAGTTCTTC. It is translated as CASKGHEQFF.